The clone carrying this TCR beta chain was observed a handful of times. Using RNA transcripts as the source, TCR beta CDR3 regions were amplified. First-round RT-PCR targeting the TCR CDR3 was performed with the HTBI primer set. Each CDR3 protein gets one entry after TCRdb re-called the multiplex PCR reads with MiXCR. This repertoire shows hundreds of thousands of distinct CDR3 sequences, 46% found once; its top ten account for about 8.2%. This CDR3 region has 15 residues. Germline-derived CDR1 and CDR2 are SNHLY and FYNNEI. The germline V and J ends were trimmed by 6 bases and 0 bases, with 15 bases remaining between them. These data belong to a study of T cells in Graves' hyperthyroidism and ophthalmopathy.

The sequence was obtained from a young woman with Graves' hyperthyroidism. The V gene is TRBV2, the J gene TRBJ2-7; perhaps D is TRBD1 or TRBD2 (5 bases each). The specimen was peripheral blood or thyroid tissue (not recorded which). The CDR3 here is CASSVEGSGSYEQYF. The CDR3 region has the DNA TGTGCCAGCAGCGTTGAGGGGTCCGGCTCCTACGAGCAGTACTTC. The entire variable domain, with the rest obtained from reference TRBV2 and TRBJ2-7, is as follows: EPEVTQTPSHQVTQMGQEVILRCVPISNHLYFYWYRQILGQKVEFLVSFYNNEISEKSEIFDDQFSVERPDGSNFTLKIRSTKLEDSAMYFCASSVEGSGSYEQYFGPGTRLTVT.